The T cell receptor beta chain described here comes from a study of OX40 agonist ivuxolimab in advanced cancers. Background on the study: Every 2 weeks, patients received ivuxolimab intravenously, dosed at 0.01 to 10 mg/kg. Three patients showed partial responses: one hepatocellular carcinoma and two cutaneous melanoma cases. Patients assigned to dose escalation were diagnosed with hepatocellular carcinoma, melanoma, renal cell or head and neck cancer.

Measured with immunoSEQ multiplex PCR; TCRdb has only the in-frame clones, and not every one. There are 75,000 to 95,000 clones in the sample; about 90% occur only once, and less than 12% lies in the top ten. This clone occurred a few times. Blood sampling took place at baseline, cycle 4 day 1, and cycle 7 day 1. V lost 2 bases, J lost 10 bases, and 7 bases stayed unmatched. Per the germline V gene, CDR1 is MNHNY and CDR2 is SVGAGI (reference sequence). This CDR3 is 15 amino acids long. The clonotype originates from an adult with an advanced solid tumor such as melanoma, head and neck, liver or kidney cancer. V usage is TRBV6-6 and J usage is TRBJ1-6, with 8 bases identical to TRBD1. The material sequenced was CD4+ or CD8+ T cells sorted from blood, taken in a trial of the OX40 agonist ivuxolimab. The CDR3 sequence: CASSYHPRGQSPLHF. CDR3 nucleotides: TGTGCCAGCAGTTACCATCCCAGGGGGCAATCACCCCTCCACTTT.